The TCR beta chain under discussion was sequenced for a study of vaccination effects on CD4 cells after COVID-19. Sequencing was performed with immunoSEQ multiplex PCR; in TCRdb, only in-frame clones are kept and a portion is missing. The sample lists roughly 50,000 clones, approximately 75% occurring once. Germline CDR1 MDHEN, CDR2 SYDVKM. CDR3 length: 12 amino acids. V dropped 10 bases and J dropped 4; count of bases not matched to a gene: 6. In the ViraFEST assay, antigen-specific CD4+ clonotypes were identified by expansion after peptide-pool stimulation. Cells that had been cultured for 9 to 10 days were the source of isolated CD4+ T cells. No vaccinee had earlier SARS-CoV-2 infection, and nucleocapsid antibodies were negative. This clone has just a few counts. Its antigen remains unknown.

Sequencing was performed on CD4+ T cells from PBMCs cultured with HCoV-OC43 spike peptides, taken before COVID-19 vaccination. Subset specified: HCoV-OC43 spike overlapping peptide pool stimulation. The chain has TRBV28 and TRBJ1-2; the match to TRBD1 covers 7 bases. This clonotype was sampled from a human donor who received a COVID-19 vaccine. The chain's CDR3 is CATSDRTYGYTF. The CDR3 DNA is TGTGCCACCTCGGACAGGACCTATGGCTACACCTTC.